What follows describes a single T cell receptor (beta chain). The antigen is undetermined. The CDR3 carries no conserved terminal phenylalanine or tryptophan, so it likely arises from a read error. RNA was extracted from bulk tissue without any cell sorting. Distant lung tissue was collected more than 3 cm away from the tumor edge. This sample was taken from a study of tumor and adjacent non-tumor tissue in lung cancer. Whole-study results and caveats: Normal lung showed higher cumulative top 100 clone frequency than tumor.

The library came from three nested PCR rounds adapted from ARM-PCR protocols. MiXCR, run by TCRdb on the multiplex PCR reads, gives a single entry per CDR3 protein. The sample shows about 67,000 distinct CDR3 sequences, 76% of them seen only once. This sequence was found in a man aged 55-75 years with non-small cell lung cancer. Material: distant non-tumor lung tissue.

CDR3 coding DNA: TGCAGCGTTTACACTGGGACTAGTAGCTACGAGCAGTACATC. Amino acids: CSVYTGTSSYEQYI. The chain uses TRBV29-1 and TRBJ2-7; TRBD2 matches 8 bases. V was pared by 5 bases and J by 3 bases, with 9 bases of the junction left unmatched. The CDR3 sequence is 14 residues long. The germline V gene has CDR1 SQVTM and CDR2 ANQGSEA.